The clone carrying this TCR beta chain appeared many times. The antigen is undetermined. This record comes from a study of identical twins. General study findings and limits: Among monozygotic twins, out-of-frame TCR alpha sharing exceeded what models predicted. Conclusions were based on cross-sectional statistical analysis, without following the same donors.

Germline-derived CDR1 and CDR2 are SGHVT and SQSDAQ. Trimming removed 7 bases at V and 4 bases at J, with 17 bases between. The CDR3 runs to 15 residues. A template switching step contributed a universal primer site, while unique molecular identifiers were present in the cDNA. TCRdb analysed the 5' RACE reads with MiXCR anew, one entry per CDR3 protein. Here the sample spans some 500,000 distinct CDR3 sequences, 12% to 15% being singletons. These data were also reused for a study on yellow fever vaccine responses in identical twins.

This TCR derives from a woman younger than 30 in good health. The chain employs TRBV7-4 and TRBJ2-1; D is unclear. Sequenced: CD4+ T cells sorted from blood. The CDR3 protein is CASNPHKGRYNEQFF. DNA of the CDR3: TGTGCCAGCAACCCCCACAAGGGCAGATACAATGAGCAGTTCTTC.